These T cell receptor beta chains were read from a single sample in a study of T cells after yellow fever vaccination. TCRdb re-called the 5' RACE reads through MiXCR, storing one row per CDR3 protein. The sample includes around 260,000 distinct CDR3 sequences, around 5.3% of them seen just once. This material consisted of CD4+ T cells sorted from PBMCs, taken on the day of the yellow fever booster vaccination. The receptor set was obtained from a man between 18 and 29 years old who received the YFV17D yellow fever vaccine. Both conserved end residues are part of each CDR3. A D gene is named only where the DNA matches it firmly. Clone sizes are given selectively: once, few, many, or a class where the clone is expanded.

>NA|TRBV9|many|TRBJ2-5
TGTGCCAGCAGCGACCAAGAGACCCAGTACTTC
CASSDQETQYF
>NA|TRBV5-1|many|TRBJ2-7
TGCGCCAGCAGTGAGGGGTCCGAGCAGTACTTC
CASSEGSEQYF
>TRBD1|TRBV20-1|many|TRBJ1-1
TGCAGTGCCGTACCCGGACAGGGGAACACTGAAGCTTTCTTT
CSAVPGQGNTEAFF
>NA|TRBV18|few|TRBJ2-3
TGTGCCAGCTCACCGACAGTCTCTAGCACAGATACGCAGTATTTT
CASSPTVSSTDTQYF
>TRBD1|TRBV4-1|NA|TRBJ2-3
TGCGCCAGCAGCCAAGGGGGGGACAGGGGTCCAGATACGCAGTATTTT
CASSQGGDRGPDTQYF
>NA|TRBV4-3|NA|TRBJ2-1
TGCGCCAGCAGCCAAGATCAAACTAGCAAGAATGAGCAGTTCTTC
CASSQDQTSKNEQFF
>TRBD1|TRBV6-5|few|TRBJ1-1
TGTGCCAGCAGTTTCCGACAGGGTGAAGCTTTCTTT
CASSFRQGEAFF
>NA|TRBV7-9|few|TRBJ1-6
TGTGCCAGCAGCTTCTGGTCTGATTATAATTCACCCCTCCACTTT
CASSFWSDYNSPLHF
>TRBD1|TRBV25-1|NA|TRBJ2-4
TGTGCCAGCAGTGAATCCCCGGGACAGGGGGCGATGGACATTCAGTACTTC
CASSESPGQGAMDIQYF
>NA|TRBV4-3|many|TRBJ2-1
TGCGCCAGCAGCCCTAAGGTACTAGCCTACAATGAGCAGTTCTTC
CASSPKVLAYNEQFF
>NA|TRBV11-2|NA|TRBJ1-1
TGTGCCAGCAGCTTAGTGGCGGACGGCATGAACACTGAAGCTTTCTTT
CASSLVADGMNTEAFF
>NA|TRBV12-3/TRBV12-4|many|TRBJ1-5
TGTGCCAGCAGTTTAGGGCAACATCAGCCCCAGCATTTT
CASSLGQHQPQHF
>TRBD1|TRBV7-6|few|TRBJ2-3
TGTGCCAGCAGTCCACCGGGACAGGGGATCTGGGGGGATACGCAGTATTTT
CASSPPGQGIWGDTQYF
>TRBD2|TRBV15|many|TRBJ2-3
TGTGCCACCAGCAGAGAGCGGGGGGGGGATACGCAGTATTTT
CATSRERGGDTQYF
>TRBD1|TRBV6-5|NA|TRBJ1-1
TGTGCCAGCAGGCCATGGACAGGGACGAGAAACACTGAAGCTTTCTTT
CASRPWTGTRNTEAFF
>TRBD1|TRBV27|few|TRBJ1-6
TGTGCCAGCAGTTTTCAGGGGGGGGGTAATTCACCCCTCCACTTT
CASSFQGGGNSPLHF
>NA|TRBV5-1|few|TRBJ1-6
TGCGCCAGCCGCCCAGGGACGAATTCACCCCTCCACTTT
CASRPGTNSPLHF
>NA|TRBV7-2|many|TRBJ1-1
TGTGCCAGCAGCTTAGGGAATATGAACACTGAAGCTTTCTTT
CASSLGNMNTEAFF
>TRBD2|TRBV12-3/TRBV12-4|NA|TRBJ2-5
TGTGCCAGCAACACCGGGTTGCGGGGGGAGGGAGAGACCCAGTACTTC
CASNTGLRGEGETQYF
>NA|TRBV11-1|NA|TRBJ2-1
TGTGCCAGCAGCCCGGTGTCGGGTGCGGATGAGCAGTTCTTC
CASSPVSGADEQFF
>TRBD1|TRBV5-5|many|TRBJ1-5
TGTGCCAGCAGGTCGGACAGGGGGCCGGGGCAGCCCCAGCATTTT
CASRSDRGPGQPQHF
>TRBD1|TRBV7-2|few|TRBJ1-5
TGTGCCAGCAGCTTAGCGGGGGACAGTCATCAGCCCCAGCATTTT
CASSLAGDSHQPQHF
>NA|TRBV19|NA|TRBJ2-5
TGTGCCAGTAGTATGGGGTTCCAAGAGACCCAGTACTTC
CASSMGFQETQYF
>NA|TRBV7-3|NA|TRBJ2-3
TGTGCCAGCAGCCCATCCGAGCCAGGGCATACGCAGTATTTT
CASSPSEPGHTQYF
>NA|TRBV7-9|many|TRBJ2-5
TGTGCCAGCAGCTTTAGCGCCGGGCAAGAGACCCAGTACTTC
CASSFSAGQETQYF
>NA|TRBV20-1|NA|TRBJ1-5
TGCAGTGCGGGGGGGCCCCAGCATTTT
CSAGGPQHF
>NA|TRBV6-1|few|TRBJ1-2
TGTGCCACCGGCCGTAACTATGGCTACACCTTC
CATGRNYGYTF
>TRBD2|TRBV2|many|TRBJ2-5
TGTGCCAGCAAGTTCTCTAGCGGGGGGGGGACCCAGTACTTC
CASKFSSGGGTQYF
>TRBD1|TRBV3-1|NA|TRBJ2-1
TGTGCCAGCAGCCAAGGCGGGACAGGGGCCTACAATGAGCAGTTCTTC
CASSQGGTGAYNEQFF
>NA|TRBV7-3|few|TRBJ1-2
TGTGCCAGCAGCTTAGCGTATGGGGACGGCTACACCTTC
CASSLAYGDGYTF
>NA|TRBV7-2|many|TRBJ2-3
TGTGCCAGCAGCTTAGATATTAGAGATACGCAGTATTTT
CASSLDIRDTQYF
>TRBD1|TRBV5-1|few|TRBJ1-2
TGCGCCAGCAGCTTGGCTCCAGGGGGCGATCATGGCTACACATTC
CASSLAPGGDHGYTF
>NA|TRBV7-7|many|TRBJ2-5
TGTGCTAGCAGCCCGCAGCAGGGACAAGAGACCCAGTACTTC
CASSPQQGQETQYF
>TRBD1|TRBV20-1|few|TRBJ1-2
TGCAGTGCCGGAGGAGGGGACAGCATCTATGGCTACACCTTC
CSAGGGDSIYGYTF
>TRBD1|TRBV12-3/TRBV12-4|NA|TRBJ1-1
TGTGCCAGCAGCCCGAGACAGGGACGGGATACTGAAGCTTTCTTT
CASSPRQGRDTEAFF
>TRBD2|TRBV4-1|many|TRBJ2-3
TGCGCCAGCAGCCAAGTGGGCGGGGGGAACACAGATACGCAGTATTTT
CASSQVGGGNTDTQYF
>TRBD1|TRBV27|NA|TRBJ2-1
TGTGCCAGCAGTTTGGGTGGGACAGGGAGGAATGAGCAGTTCTTC
CASSLGGTGRNEQFF
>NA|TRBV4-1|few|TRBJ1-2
TGCGCCAGCAGCCAAGGCTTAGTGAGTAACTATGGCTACACCTTC
CASSQGLVSNYGYTF
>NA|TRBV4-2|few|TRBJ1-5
TGTGCCAGCAGCCAAGACTTATTCCCGAATCAGCCCCAGCATTTT
CASSQDLFPNQPQHF
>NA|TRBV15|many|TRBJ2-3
TGTGCCACCAGCAGAGAGCTCTGGGGGTTTGGGGGCACAGATACGCAGTATTTT
CATSRELWGFGGTDTQYF
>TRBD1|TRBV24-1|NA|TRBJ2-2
TGTGCCACCAGTGATTTGCGCAGGGGGATCGGGGAGCTGTTTTTT
CATSDLRRGIGELFF
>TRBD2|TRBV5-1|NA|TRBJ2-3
TGCGCCAGCAGCTTACTAGCGGGGAGGGCAGATACGCAGTATTTT
CASSLLAGRADTQYF
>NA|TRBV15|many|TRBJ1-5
TGTGCCACCAGTCCGATACAGGGAATACATCAGCCCCAGCATTTT
CATSPIQGIHQPQHF
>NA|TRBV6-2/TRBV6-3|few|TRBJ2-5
TGTGCCAGCAGTTTCGGACAGCCTACTGGGACCCAGTACTTC
CASSFGQPTGTQYF
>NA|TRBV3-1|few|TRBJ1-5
TGTGCCAGCAGCCAAGGACAGCTCTCTGTTAGCAATCAGCCCCAGCATTTT
CASSQGQLSVSNQPQHF
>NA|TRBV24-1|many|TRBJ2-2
TGTGCCACCAAGGACCAAAACACCGGGGAGCTGTTTTTT
CATKDQNTGELFF
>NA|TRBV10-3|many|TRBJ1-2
TGTGCCACGGGGGGATCCGGGACGCTCTATGGCTACACCTTC
CATGGSGTLYGYTF
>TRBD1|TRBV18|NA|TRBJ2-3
TGTGCCAGCTCGGGAGGGACAGGGGATTTCACAGATACGCAGTATTTT
CASSGGTGDFTDTQYF